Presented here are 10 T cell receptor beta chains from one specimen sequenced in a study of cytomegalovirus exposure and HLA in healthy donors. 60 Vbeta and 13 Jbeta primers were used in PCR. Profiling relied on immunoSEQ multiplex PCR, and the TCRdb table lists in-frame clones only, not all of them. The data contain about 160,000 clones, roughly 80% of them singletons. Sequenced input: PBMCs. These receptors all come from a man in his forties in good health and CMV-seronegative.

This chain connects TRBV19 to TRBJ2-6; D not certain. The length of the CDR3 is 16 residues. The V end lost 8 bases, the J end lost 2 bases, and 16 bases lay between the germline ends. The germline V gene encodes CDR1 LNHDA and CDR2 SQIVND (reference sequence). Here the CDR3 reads CASGWVLAPGANVLTF. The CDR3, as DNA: TGTGCCAGTGGGTGGGTATTAGCCCCTGGGGCCAACGTCCTGACTTTC.

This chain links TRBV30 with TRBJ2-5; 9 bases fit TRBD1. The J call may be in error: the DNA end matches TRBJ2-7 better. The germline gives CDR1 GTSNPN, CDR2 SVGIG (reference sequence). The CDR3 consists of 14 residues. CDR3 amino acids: CAWSRPGQGYEQYF. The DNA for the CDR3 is TGTGCCTGGAGTCGCCCGGGACAGGGCTACGAGCAGTACTTC.

The CDR3 sequence: CSVARDVYNEQFF. CDR3 nucleotide sequence: TGCAGCGTTGCCAGGGATGTGTACAATGAGCAGTTCTTC. The chain links TRBV29-1 to TRBJ2-1; a possible D gene is TRBD1 (5 bases). Trimming took 4 bases from V and 4 from J, leaving 11 bases between them. Germline-derived CDR1 and CDR2 are SQVTM and ANQGSEA. The CDR3 is 13 residues long.

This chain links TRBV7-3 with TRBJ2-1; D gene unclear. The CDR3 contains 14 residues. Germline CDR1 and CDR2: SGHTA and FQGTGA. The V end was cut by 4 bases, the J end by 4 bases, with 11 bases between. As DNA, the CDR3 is TGTGCCAGCAGCTCTAACGAATTATACAATGAGCAGTTCTTC. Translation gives CASSSNELYNEQFF.

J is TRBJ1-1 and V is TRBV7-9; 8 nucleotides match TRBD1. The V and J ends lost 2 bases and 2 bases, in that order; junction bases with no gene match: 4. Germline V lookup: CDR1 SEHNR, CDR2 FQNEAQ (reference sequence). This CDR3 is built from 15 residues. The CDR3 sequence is CASSLWTGRNTEAFF. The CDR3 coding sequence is TGTGCCAGCAGCTTATGGACAGGGCGAAACACTGAAGCTTTCTTT.

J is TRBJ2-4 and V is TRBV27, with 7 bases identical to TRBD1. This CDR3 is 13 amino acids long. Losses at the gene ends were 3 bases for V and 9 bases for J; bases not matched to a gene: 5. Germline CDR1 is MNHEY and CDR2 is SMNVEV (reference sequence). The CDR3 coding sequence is TGTGCCAGCAGTTTCGACAGGGTGGCCATTCAGTACTTC. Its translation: CASSFDRVAIQYF.

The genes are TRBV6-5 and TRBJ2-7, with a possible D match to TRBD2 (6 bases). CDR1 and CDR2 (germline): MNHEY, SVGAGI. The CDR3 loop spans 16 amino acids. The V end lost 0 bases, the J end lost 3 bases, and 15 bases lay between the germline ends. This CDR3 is CASSYSGTGALYEQYF. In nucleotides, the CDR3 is TGTGCCAGCAGTTACTCGGGAACGGGAGCGCTCTACGAGCAGTACTTC.

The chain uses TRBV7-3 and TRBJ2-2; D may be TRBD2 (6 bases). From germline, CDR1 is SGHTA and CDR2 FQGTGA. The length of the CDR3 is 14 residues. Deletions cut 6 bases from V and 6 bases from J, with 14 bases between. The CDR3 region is CASSWGVGSGELFF. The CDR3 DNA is TGTGCCAGCAGTTGGGGGGTAGGATCCGGGGAGCTGTTTTTT. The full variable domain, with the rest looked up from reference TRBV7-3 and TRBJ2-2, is GAGVSQTPSNKVTEKGKYVELRCDPISGHTALYWYRQSLGQGPEFLIYFQGTGAADDSGLPNDRFFAVRPEGSVSTLKIQRTERGDSAVYLCASSWGVGSGELFFGEGSRLTVL.

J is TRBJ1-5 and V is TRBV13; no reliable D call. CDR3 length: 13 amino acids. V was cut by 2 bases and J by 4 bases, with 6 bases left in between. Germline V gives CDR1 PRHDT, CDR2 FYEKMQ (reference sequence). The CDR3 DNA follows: TGTGCCAGCAGCTTAAGAGGGAATCAGCCCCAGCATTTT. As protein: CASSLRGNQPQHF.

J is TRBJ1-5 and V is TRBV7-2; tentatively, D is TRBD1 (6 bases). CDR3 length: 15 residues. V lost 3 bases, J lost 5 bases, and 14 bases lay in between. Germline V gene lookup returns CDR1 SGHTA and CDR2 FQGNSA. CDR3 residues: CASSLEGGAYQPQHF. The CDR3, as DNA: TGTGCCAGCAGCTTGGAGGGGGGGGCTTATCAGCCCCAGCATTTT.